The 28 T cell receptor beta chains below all came from one sample that was sequenced in a study of human T cells and chemical hapten exposure. Time point in this sample: patch test 2, 6 weeks after DPC sensitization. Noted treatment: therapeutic diphenylcyclopropenone sensitization with weekly scalp DPC. TCRdb passed the RACE reads through MiXCR, listing each CDR3 protein once. In the table there are over 130,000 distinct CDR3 sequences, approximately 12% of which are singletons. The sequences come from whole blood, collected in connection with sensitization to the hapten diphenylcyclopropenone (DPC). The receptors come from a woman in her 50s with alopecia areata. Some clones in this sample may be carry-over from other donors' samples.

This clonotype was seen many times. The chain joins TRBV28 to TRBJ1-5, with unresolved D. Germline CDR1 reads MDHEN; CDR2 reads SYDVKM. V was trimmed by 8 bases and J by 9 bases, leaving 17 bases between them. The CDR3 runs 13 residues. CDR3: CASHPLGKRPQHF. CDR3 sequence (DNA): TGTGCCAGCCACCCCCTGGGGAAGCGGCCCCAGCATTTT.

This clonotype occurred a few times. The chain couples TRBV2 to TRBJ1-4, with a tentative D call TRBD1 (5 bases). Germline values: CDR1 SNHLY, CDR2 FYNNEI. There are 12 residues in the CDR3. The germline V and J ends were trimmed by 7 bases and 8 bases, with 11 bases remaining between them. CDR3 sequence (DNA): TGTGCCAGCACCAGGAGGGGCGAAAAACTGTTTTTT. This sequence encodes CASTRRGEKLFF.

The chain has TRBV12-3 or TRBV12-4 and TRBJ2-2; 9 bases are a match to TRBD2. The CDR3 length is 17 residues. With V trimmed by 2 bases and J by 7 bases, 11 bases remained unmatched. The CDR3 sequence: CASSLNRLAGEIGELFF. The DNA of the CDR3 is TGTGCCAGCAGTTTAAATCGGTTAGCGGGAGAGATCGGGGAGCTGTTTTTT.

The J gene is TRBJ2-1, the V gene TRBV24-1; 7 nucleotides line up with TRBD1. Germline values: CDR1 KGHDR, CDR2 SFDVKD. With V trimmed by 9 bases and J by 6 bases, 4 bases remained unmatched. The CDR3 runs to 12 residues. The DNA for the CDR3 is TGTGCCACCGGGGGACAGTTCAATGAGCAGTTCTTC. Encoded protein: CATGGQFNEQFF.

This clonotype was picked up many times. The genes are TRBV5-1 and TRBJ2-3, with TRBD2 matching 8 bases. The V gene end was trimmed by 0 bases and the J gene end by 4 bases; junction bases not matched to a gene: 4. Germline-derived CDR1 and CDR2 are SGHRS and YFSETQ. There are 15 residues in the CDR3. CDR3: CASSLDSGTSDTQYF. The CDR3, as DNA: TGCGCCAGCAGCTTGGATAGCGGGACCTCAGATACGCAGTATTTT.

This clonotype was counted a few times. The rearrangement joins TRBV3-1 to TRBJ1-5; TRBD1 aligns across 7 bases. Germline V lookup: CDR1 LGHDT, CDR2 YNNKEL (reference sequence). This CDR3 has 17 residues. V was clipped by 0 bases and J by 0 bases; unmatched bases: 5. CDR3 in DNA: TGTGCCAGCAGCCAAGATCCACAGGGGCTTAGCAATCAGCCCCAGCATTTT. It yields the protein CASSQDPQGLSNQPQHF.

This sequence joins TRBV5-1 and TRBJ2-5; TRBD2 aligns across 11 bases. V gave up 4 bases and J gave up 5 bases; unmatched junction bases: 7. Germline V gene lookup returns CDR1 SGHRS and CDR2 YFSETQ. The CDR3 is 15 residues long. The CDR3 DNA follows: TGCGCCAGCAGCGGGGGACTAGCGGTTGAGGAGACCCAGTACTTC. It specifies CASSGGLAVEETQYF.

This rearrangement joins TRBV7-8 to TRBJ2-1; weak D call: TRBD1 (6 bases). V shed 5 bases and J shed 0 bases, with 11 bases lying between them. Per the germline V gene, CDR1 is SGHVS and CDR2 is FQNEAQ. The CDR3 sequence is 15 residues long. The CDR3 region has the DNA TGTGCCAGCAGCCCGGACAGAAGCTCCTACAATGAGCAGTTCTTC. Residues: CASSPDRSSYNEQFF.

A word on this clonotype: Relative to the germline gene, one junction end is altered; a read error may explain this. The rearrangement joins TRBV7-9 to TRBJ2-5; TRBD2 matches 15 bases. CDR3 size: 17 residues. Germline CDR1 reads SEHNR; CDR2 reads FQNEAQ (reference sequence). The CDR3 DNA sequence: TGTGCCAGCAGCCCTTGGACTAGCGGGAGGGCCCGGGAGACCAAGTACTTC. This sequence encodes CASSPWTSGRARETKYF. The full variable domain, its missing parts supplied by reference TRBV7-9 and TRBJ2-5, is DTGVSQNPRHKITKRGQNVTFRCDPISEHNRLYWYRQTLGQGPEFLTYFQNEAQLEKSRLLSDRFSAERPKGSFSTLEIQRTEQGDSAMYLCASSPWTSGRARETKYFGPGTRLLVL.

This clonotype was seen repeatedly, ten times or more. The chain is built from TRBV27 and TRBJ2-3; tentatively, D is TRBD2 (6 bases). Germline CDR1 reads MNHEY; CDR2 reads SMNVEV (reference sequence). The CDR3 length is 14 residues. V lost 3 bases, J lost 4 bases, and 11 bases lay in between. This CDR3 reads CASSLLAGPDTQYF. The CDR3 region has the DNA TGTGCCAGCAGTTTGCTCGCGGGACCAGATACGCAGTATTTT.

This clonotype was seen only a few times. This chain uses TRBV6-6 with TRBJ2-5; 9 bases match TRBD1. Trimming removed 6 bases from V and 5 bases from J; junction bases left unmatched: 4. CDR3 length: 13 residues. Germline assignment: CDR1 MNHNY and CDR2 SVGAGI (reference sequence). The DNA of the CDR3 is TGTGCCAGCAGCACAGGGGGCGAGGAGACCCAGTACTTC. Translating gives CASSTGGEETQYF.

This clonotype was picked up many times. CDR3 DNA: TGTGCCAGCAGACCACCGGGACTAGTAAACAATGAGCAGTTCTTC. It translates to CASRPPGLVNNEQFF. The V call is TRBV12-3 or TRBV12-4, the J call TRBJ2-1; 8 bases map to TRBD2. CDR3 length equals 15 residues. With 6 bases clipped from V and 5 bases from J, the junction kept 9 bases outside the gene matches.

The J gene is TRBJ1-1, the V gene TRBV6-6, with 7 bases matching TRBD1. Germline V gene data show CDR1 as MNHNY and CDR2 as SVGAGI (reference sequence). This CDR3 region has 14 residues. Trimming took 2 bases from V and 8 from J; bases not matched to a gene: 8. The CDR3 spells CASSYGRGGGEAFF. CDR3 bases: TGTGCCAGCAGTTACGGCAGGGGGGGGGGAGAAGCTTTCTTT.

This clonotype has just a few counts. The chain recombines TRBV5-1 with TRBJ1-2, with a possible D match to TRBD1 (5 bases). Trimming stripped 4 bases from V and 4 bases from J, with 11 bases between. This CDR3 is built from 13 residues. Germline V CDR1 and CDR2: SGHRS, YFSETQ. The CDR3 region has the DNA TGCGCCAGCAGCCCCCGGGACTCCTATGGCTACACCTTC. Its protein is CASSPRDSYGYTF.

The chain joins TRBV20-1 to TRBJ2-3; weak D call: TRBD1 (6 bases). V lost 2 bases, J lost 0 bases, and 12 bases lay in between. CDR3 length: 15 residues. Germline-derived CDR1 and CDR2 are DFQATT and SNEGSKA (reference sequence). CDR3 DNA: TGCAGTGCTAGATCAGGGGAATCTAGCACAGATACGCAGTATTTT. Translating gives CSARSGESSTDTQYF.

The chain carries TRBV12-3 or TRBV12-4 and TRBJ2-2, with D perhaps TRBD1 or TRBD2 (5 bases each). Trimming pared 4 bases from V and 2 bases from J, leaving 14 bases between. The length of the CDR3 is 16 residues. This chain's CDR3 is CASSWGSGPNTGELFF. The CDR3 region has the DNA TGTGCCAGCAGTTGGGGGAGCGGCCCAAACACCGGGGAGCTGTTTTTT.

The J gene is TRBJ2-1, the V gene TRBV11-1; 11 bases fit TRBD2. CDR3 size: 16 residues. J lost 9 bases, V lost 5 bases, and 12 bases had no gene match. Germline lookup yields CDR1 SGHAT and CDR2 FQDESV (reference sequence). The CDR3 DNA is TGTGCCAGCAGCCCCATAGCGGGAGGGCCTCAGCTTGAGCAGTTCTTC. Residues: CASSPIAGGPQLEQFF.

The gene calls are TRBV9 and TRBJ2-3, with 11 positions matching TRBD2. V was clipped by 6 bases and J by 0 bases; unmatched bases: 9. Germline loops: CDR1 SGDLS, CDR2 YYNGEE. The CDR3 runs to 17 residues. The CDR3 region is CASITGTSGSSTDTQYF. The CDR3 DNA follows: TGTGCCAGCATCACCGGGACTAGCGGAAGTAGCACAGATACGCAGTATTTT.

The chain uses TRBV28 and TRBJ2-5; no reliable D call. Germline V gives CDR1 MDHEN, CDR2 SYDVKM. The CDR3 consists of 12 residues. Trimming removed 6 bases at V and 5 bases at J, with 10 bases between. CDR3 coding DNA: TGTGCCAGCAGCACACAGCTGGAGACCCAGTACTTC. Amino acids: CASSTQLETQYF.

Comment on this clonotype: One end of the junction is discordant with germline, which a read error may explain. The rearrangement links TRBV9 to TRBJ1-1; D ambiguous. The CDR3 runs 13 residues. Germline-derived CDR1 and CDR2 are SGDLS and YYNGEE. CDR3 protein: CASSIALNTEDFF. For the CDR3, the DNA is TGTGCCAGTTCTATAGCCCTGAACACTGAAGATTTCTTT.

This clonotype has more than one count but fewer than ten. The V gene is TRBV20-1, the J gene TRBJ2-1; 13 bases line up with TRBD2. The germline CDR1 and CDR2 sequences are DFQATT and SNEGSKA (reference sequence). The CDR3 contains 15 residues. Trimming took 5 bases from V and 12 from J; bases not matched to a gene: 13. CDR3 residues: CSAPFGLAGADRQFF. The CDR3, as DNA: TGCAGTGCTCCCTTTGGACTAGCGGGAGCTGATAGGCAGTTCTTC.

This clonotype was picked up a small number of times. V is TRBV29-1 and J is TRBJ2-7; 11 nucleotides line up with TRBD2. V was pared by 5 bases and J by 5 bases, with 5 bases of the junction left unmatched. The CDR3 has 13 residues. Germline assignment: CDR1 SQVTM and CDR2 ANQGSEA. For the CDR3, the DNA is TGCAGCGTTAAACTAGCGGGAGCCAACGAGCAGTACTTC. Translating it yields CSVKLAGANEQYF.

The chain links TRBV14 to TRBJ1-4; weak D call: TRBD1 (5 bases). The germline CDR1 and CDR2 sequences are SGHDN and FVKESK. Trimming removed 4 bases from V and 7 bases from J, with 13 bases in between. This CDR3 has 14 residues. CDR3 sequence (DNA): TGTGCCAGCAGCCCCGCAGGGAGGACTGAAAAACTGTTTTTT. The encoded protein is CASSPAGRTEKLFF.

This clonotype has a handful of counts. The chain links TRBV11-3 to TRBJ2-2; D ambiguous. The CDR3 is 15 residues long. V was trimmed by 3 bases and J by 1 base, leaving 9 bases between them. Germline V gene data show CDR1 as SGHNT and CDR2 as YENEEA. In DNA form, the CDR3 reads TGTGCCAGCAGCTTGAAAGTACTGAACACCGGGGAGCTGTTTTTT. It encodes CASSLKVLNTGELFF. Filled out from reference TRBV11-3 and TRBJ2-2, the complete variable domain reads EAGVVQSPRYKIIEKKQPVAFWCNPISGHNTLYWYLQNLGQGPELLIRYENEEAVDDSQLPKDRFSAERLKGVDSTLKIQPAELGDSAVYLCASSLKVLNTGELFFGEGSRLTVL.

The chain has TRBV6-6 and TRBJ1-3, with D unclear. Germline CDR1 reads MNHNY; CDR2 reads SVGAGI (reference sequence). The CDR3 has 12 residues. Between the trimmed V and J ends, which lost 6 bases and 5 bases, there was a span of 8 bases. The CDR3 loop is CASSRPRNTIYF. In DNA, the CDR3 is TGTGCCAGCAGCCGCCCGAGAAACACCATATATTTT.

The V gene is TRBV7-8, the J gene TRBJ1-5, with 11 nucleotides matching TRBD1. The CDR3 is made up of 13 amino acids. CDR1 SGHVS and CDR2 FQNEAQ come from the germline V gene. V dropped 5 bases and J dropped 7; count of bases not matched to a gene: 1. CDR3 DNA sequence: TGTGCCAGCAGCCGGGACAGGGGGCAGCCCCAGCATTTT. Translating it yields CASSRDRGQPQHF.

This clonotype was counted only a few times. The junction differs from germline at one of its ends, possibly a read error. J is TRBJ2-2 and V is TRBV7-6; D is uncertain. Germline assignment: CDR1 SGHVS and CDR2 FNYEAQ. The CDR3 runs 14 residues. The DNA for the CDR3 is TGTGTCAGCAGCTTGATGGGCTCAACCGGGGAGCTGTTTTTT. Translation gives CVSSLMGSTGELFF.

The chain combines TRBV10-3 with TRBJ2-2; 10 positions match TRBD1. V shed 5 bases and J 6 bases; nucleotides not matched to a gene: 6. The CDR3 spans 15 residues. Germline CDR1 and CDR2: ENHRY and SYGVKD. CDR3 sequence: CAISPGQGSAGELFF. The CDR3 DNA follows: TGTGCCATCAGTCCGGGACAGGGGAGCGCCGGGGAGCTGTTTTTT.